This T cell receptor beta chain was sequenced in a study of post-analysis software for immune sequencing data. Unique molecular identifiers tagged the TCR beta cDNA libraries. T cells numbering about 0.95 to 11 million gave rise to about 540,000 cDNA molecules. TCRdb reprocessed the PCR reads via MiXCR and lists one record per CDR3 protein. The sample has hundreds of thousands of distinct CDR3 sequences, nearly 45% seen once. About this clonotype: Its antigen is still unknown.

Per germline, CDR1 LNHNV and CDR2 YYDKDF (reference sequence). This CDR3 contains 13 residues. Trimming took off 1 base at V and 8 bases at J, with 11 bases between the two ends. General observations from the study: Controls showed lower frequencies than patients for a handful of TRBV segments, and TRBV5-6, TRBV5-1 and TRBV20-1 were among these. Controls had significantly higher normalized Chao1 diversity than multiple sclerosis patients.

The V call is TRBV15, the J call TRBJ1-2; TRBD1 is a possible D gene (5 bases). The sample taken for sequencing was blood. This sequence was found in a girl aged 5 to 17 with multiple sclerosis. The CDR3: CATSRGRGDGYTF. CDR3 coding DNA: TGTGCCACCAGCAGAGGGAGAGGGGACGGCTACACCTTC.